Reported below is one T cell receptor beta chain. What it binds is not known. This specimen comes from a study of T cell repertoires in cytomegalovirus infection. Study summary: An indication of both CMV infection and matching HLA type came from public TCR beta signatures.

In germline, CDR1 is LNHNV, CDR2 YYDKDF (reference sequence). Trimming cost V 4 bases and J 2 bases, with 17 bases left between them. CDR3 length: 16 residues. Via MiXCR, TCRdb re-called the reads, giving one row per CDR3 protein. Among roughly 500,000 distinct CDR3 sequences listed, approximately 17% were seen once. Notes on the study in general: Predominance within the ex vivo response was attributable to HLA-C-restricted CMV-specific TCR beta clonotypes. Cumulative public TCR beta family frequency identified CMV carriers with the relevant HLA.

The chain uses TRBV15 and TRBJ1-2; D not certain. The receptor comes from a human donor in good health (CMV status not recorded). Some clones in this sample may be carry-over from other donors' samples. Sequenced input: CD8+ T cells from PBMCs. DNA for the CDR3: TGTGCCACCAGCACCCCGTCATCCCTGGACAACTATGGCTACACCTTC. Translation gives CATSTPSSLDNYGYTF.